The 21 T cell receptor beta chains listed next were all sequenced from one sample in a study of T cells in women clearing cervical HPV infection. Data came from immunoSEQ multiplex PCR; TCRdb stores just in-frame clones and leaves some out. Here the sample table reports roughly 35,000 clones. Sequenced input: blood buffy coat. These receptors were collected from a woman between 18 and 75 years old with a cervical HPV16 infection that either progressed to CIN3+ or cleared (not recorded which).

Note on this clone: The read ends 3 residues early relative to the CDR3; the germline J gene fills the gap. The chain uses TRBV7-2 and TRBJ2-1; possibly TRBD2 for D (5 bases). The ends were cut back, 5 bases at V and 6 bases at J, with 17 bases in the middle. The CDR3 spans 15 residues. Germline CDR1 SGHTA, CDR2 FQGNSA. The CDR3 protein is CASSLRGLPPNEQFF. The part of the CDR3 DNA that was read is TGTGCCAGCAGCCTAAGAGGGCTGCCCCCCAATGAG.

As to this clone: With the read ending 3 residues before the CDR3 end, the germline J gene is used to fill in that end. J is TRBJ2-1 and V is TRBV27, with a weak D call TRBD1 (5 bases). Trimming took 6 bases from V and 4 from J, leaving 13 bases between them. Germline lookup yields CDR1 MNHEY and CDR2 SMNVEV (reference sequence). This CDR3 contains 14 residues. The CDR3 sequence is CASSVARVYNEQFF. Incomplete CDR3 DNA: TGTGCCAGCAGCGTTGCCAGGGTTTACAATGAG.

On this clone: The CDR3 extends 3 residues past the end of the read, so its final part is completed from the germline J gene. The genes are TRBV20-1 and TRBJ1-2; D is unresolved. Germline V gives CDR1 DFQATT, CDR2 SNEGSKA (reference sequence). The CDR3 has 12 amino acids. Here the CDR3 reads CSARGTQWGYTF. The DNA read from the CDR3 is TGCAGTGCTAGGGGCACCCAGTGGGGC.

A remark on this clone: The CDR3 is cut off 3 residues early in the read; its end comes from the germline J gene. V usage is TRBV10-3 and J usage is TRBJ1-1; D might be TRBD1 (6 bases). The V end was cut by 8 bases, the J end by 3 bases, with 13 bases between. Germline V gene sequence: CDR1 ENHRY, CDR2 SYGVKD. The CDR3 covers 13 residues. The covered CDR3 bases are TGTGCCATCGGGGGCGGAGGAGACACTGAA. Protein: CAIGGGGDTE. The CDR3 in full is CAIGGGGDTEAFF.

On this clone itself: The sequence runs out 3 residues before the end of the CDR3; the remainder is reconstructed from the germline J gene. The V call is TRBV30, the J call TRBJ1-2; maybe TRBD1 (5 bases). The CDR3 is 13 residues long. The V gene lost 3 bases and the J gene lost 4 bases, with 12 bases spanning the gap. CDR1 is GTSNPN, CDR2 SVGIG, per germline (reference sequence). The sequenced CDR3 bases are TGTGCCTGGAGCTCGGGACTAATCTATGGC. Protein: CAWSSGLIYG. The full CDR3 sequence reads CAWSSGLIYGYTF.

Regarding this clone: Read sequence stops 3 residues before the CDR3 end, and the germline J gene provides the missing end. The chain links TRBV3-1 (or the pseudogene TRBV3-2) to TRBJ2-5; tentatively, D is TRBD1 (5 bases). This CDR3 has 18 residues. Looked up from germline, CDR1 is LGHDT and CDR2 is YNNKEL (reference sequence). V was cut by 1 base and J by 2 bases, with 20 bases left in between. The CDR3 loop is CASSQVVDTPKYQETQYF. The sequenced part of the CDR3 DNA is TGTGCCAGCAGCCAAGTTGTGGACACTCCAAAATATCAAGAGACC.

To note about this clone: The CDR3 is cut off 3 residues early in the read; its end comes from the germline J gene. This chain joins TRBV18 and TRBJ2-7, with a weak D call TRBD1 (5 bases). This CDR3 comprises 13 residues. CDR1 KGHSH and CDR2 LQKENI come from the germline V gene. Trimming took 3 bases from V and 4 from J, leaving 10 bases between them. Incomplete CDR3 DNA: TGTGCCAGCTCACCCCAGGGAAGATACGAG. The encoded protein is CASSPQGRYE. Given in full, the CDR3 is CASSPQGRYEQYF.

Worth noting for this clone: From the germline J gene comes the end of the CDR3, since the read stops 3 residues before it. V is TRBV19 and J is TRBJ1-4; maybe TRBD1 (6 bases). V was trimmed by 6 bases and J by 8 bases, leaving 19 bases between them. CDR1 is LNHDA, CDR2 SQIVND, per germline (reference sequence). This CDR3 is built from 15 residues. The sequenced CDR3 bases are TGTGCCAGTAGCAGATACAGGGTACGGCAGGAAAAA. Its protein is CASSRYRVRQEK. The whole CDR3 protein is CASSRYRVRQEKLFF.

Points on this clone: Read coverage stops 3 residues before the CDR3 terminus; the germline J gene supplies the remainder. The rearrangement joins TRBV20-1 to TRBJ2-3; 8 bases match TRBD2. J gave up 2 bases and V 0 bases, and 7 bases lay outside the gene matches. The V gene's germline CDR1 is DFQATT and CDR2 SNEGSKA (reference sequence). The CDR3 has 16 amino acids. The CDR3: CSARDPPGGATDTQYF. CDR3 DNA, as far as it was read: TGCAGTGCTAGAGATCCCCCGGGGGGGGCCACAGATACG.

The CDR3 reads CASSVQERYGYTF. The part of the CDR3 DNA that was read is TGTGCCAGCAGCGTACAGGAACGCTATGGC. The J gene is TRBJ1-2, the V gene TRBV9; the D is unclear. The read finishes 3 residues shy of the CDR3 end, and the germline J gene is used to complete it. CDR3 length: 13 residues. The germline V and J ends were trimmed by 1 base and 4 bases, with 8 bases remaining between them. Germline CDR1 is SGDLS and CDR2 is YYNGEE.

Details on this clone: The read finishes 3 residues shy of the CDR3 end, and the germline J gene is used to complete it. This chain joins TRBV30 and TRBJ1-2; 7 bases are shared with TRBD1. In germline, CDR1 is GTSNPN, CDR2 SVGIG (reference sequence). The CDR3 consists of 13 residues. The part of the CDR3 DNA that was read is TGTGCCTGGAGCGCGGGACAGTCCGCAGAC. It yields the protein CAWSAGQSAD. The whole CDR3 reads CAWSAGQSADYTF.

This CDR3 reads CASSRVSQRSGELFF. The CDR3 bases that were read are TGTGCCAGCAGCCGGGTCTCTCAGCGGTCCGGGGAG. V usage is TRBV6-2 or TRBV6-3 and J usage is TRBJ2-2; D is perhaps TRBD2 (5 bases). The read terminates 3 residues ahead of where the CDR3 ends, so the germline J gene completes it. Per germline, CDR1 MNHEY and CDR2 SVGEGT. Deletions cut 6 bases from V and 6 bases from J, with 17 bases between. The CDR3 loop spans 15 amino acids.

A note on this clone: The CDR3 extends 3 residues past the end of the read, so its final part is completed from the germline J gene. This chain joins TRBV5-1 and TRBJ2-4; D may be TRBD1 (6 bases). Germline V gene lookup returns CDR1 SGHRS and CDR2 YFSETQ. The CDR3 has 17 residues. Trimming removed 0 bases from V and 1 base from J, with 14 bases in between. The CDR3 bases that were read are TGCGCCAGCAGCTTGGAGGGCAGGGGATTCGCCAAAAACATT. Translating it yields CASSLEGRGFAKNI. The complete CDR3 protein is CASSLEGRGFAKNIQYF.

A remark on this clone: The read comes to an end 3 residues before the CDR3 does, leaving the germline J gene to fill in the end. This chain links TRBV7-3 with TRBJ2-1, with TRBD1 matching 9 bases. CDR3 length: 17 residues. Germline V lookup: CDR1 SGHTA, CDR2 FQGTGA. The V gene end was trimmed by 5 bases and the J gene end by 3 bases; junction bases not matched to a gene: 11. The CDR3 sequence is CASSLRTGTGSYNEQFF. The part of the CDR3 DNA that was read is TGTGCCAGCAGCCTGAGAACCGGGACAGGGAGCTACAATGAG. The entire variable domain, with the rest obtained from reference TRBV7-3 and TRBJ2-1, is as follows: GAGVSQTPSNKVTEKGKYVELRCDPISGHTALYWYRQSLGQGPEFLIYFQGTGAADDSGLPNDRFFAVRPEGSVSTLKIQRTERGDSAVYLCASSLRTGTGSYNEQFFGPGTRLTVL.

About this clone: From the germline J gene comes the end of the CDR3, since the read stops 3 residues before it. The rearrangement links TRBV18 to TRBJ1-2; D possibly corresponds to TRBD1 (5 bases). The CDR3 has 15 amino acids. The germline gives CDR1 KGHSH, CDR2 LQKENI. The CDR3 sequence is CASSRTVGRINDYTF. The sequenced part of the CDR3 DNA is TGTGCCAGCTCACGTACAGTGGGGCGGATAAATGAC.

As to this clone: The read falls 3 residues short of the CDR3 end, and the missing part is taken from the germline J gene. V is TRBV10-3 and J is TRBJ2-7, with D possibly TRBD1 on 6 matching bases. Trimming shortened V by 0 bases and J by 2 bases, and 11 bases separated the two germline ends. The CDR3 contains 15 residues. Germline CDR1 reads ENHRY; CDR2 reads SYGVKD. The sequenced CDR3 bases are TGTGCCATCAGTGAGTCGACAGGTCTACCCTACGAG. Amino acids: CAISESTGLPYE. The complete CDR3 protein is CAISESTGLPYEQYF.

Details on this clone: The CDR3 end lies 3 residues beyond the end of the read and is filled in from the germline J gene. The J gene is TRBJ2-2, the V gene TRBV30, with 7 nucleotides matching TRBD2. The CDR3 runs to 12 residues. V was pared by 7 bases and J by 4 bases, with 3 bases of the junction left unmatched. Germline CDR1 GTSNPN, CDR2 SVGIG (reference sequence). The CDR3 bases that were read are TGTGCCTCCGGGGAGGGCACCGGGGAG. It yields the protein CASGEGTGE. In full, the CDR3 is CASGEGTGELFF.

As for this clone: A read error may produce the germline difference seen at one junction end. Sequencing ends 3 residues short of the CDR3 end; the germline J gene provides the rest. This rearrangement joins TRBV4-2 to TRBJ1-5; D is uncertain. The CDR3 runs to 15 residues. Germline CDR1 reads LGHNA; CDR2 reads YNFKEQ. The CDR3 loop is CASSQSINSNQPQHF. CDR3 bases read: TGCGCCAGCAGCCAAAGCATCAATAGCAATCAGCCC.

Regarding this clone: The read stops 3 residues short of the end of the CDR3; the missing end is completed from the germline J gene. The gene calls are TRBV6-2 or TRBV6-3 and TRBJ2-7, with 12 bases aligning to TRBD2. After removal of 5 bases from V and 5 bases from J, the junction contained 10 bases not matched to a gene. Germline V gene sequence: CDR1 MNHEY, CDR2 SVGEGT. This CDR3 contains 16 residues. The CDR3 spells CASSGTSGSVRNEQYF. CDR3 DNA, as far as it was read: TGTGCCAGCAGTGGGACTAGCGGGTCGGTCCGGAACGAG.

Concerning this clone: The read is 3 residues too short to cover the CDR3 end, so that end is filled in from the germline J gene. The rearrangement joins TRBV7-6 to TRBJ1-3, with D uncertain. The germline V gene encodes CDR1 SGHVS and CDR2 FNYEAQ. The CDR3 is made up of 15 amino acids. V was shortened by 1 base and J by 4 bases, with 11 bases between the two germline ends. The CDR3 sequence: CASSLEGRAGNTIYF. The sequenced CDR3 bases are TGTGCCAGCAGCTTAGAGGGCAGAGCAGGAAACACC.

Partial CDR3 DNA: TGTGCCACCACCTCCTTGGGCAGAAACTATGGC. The encoded protein is CATTSLGRNYG. Given in full, the CDR3 is CATTSLGRNYGYTF. V usage is TRBV2 and J usage is TRBJ1-2, with D hard to call. The CDR3 end falls 3 residues outside the read, so it is completed with the germline J gene. Per the germline V gene, CDR1 is SNHLY and CDR2 is FYNNEI. The CDR3 has 14 amino acids. Trimming took 10 bases from V and 2 from J, leaving 17 bases between them.